This record covers a single T cell receptor beta chain. This clonotype is identified as medium-sized (0.01 to 0.1%). Which antigen it targets is not known. No much larger clonotype is one base removed from it; base qualities were not supplied. This sample is part of a study of spatial heterogeneity in lung cancer (dated by TCRdb to about 2019). Some background on the complete study: Beta-chain transcripts were consistently detected in greater numbers than alpha-chain transcripts, which likely reflected higher beta-chain transcript abundance. The study linked features of the TCR repertoire to counts of nonsynonymous mutations, which were determined by whole-exome sequencing of tumor tissue. TCR alpha and beta repertoires were quantitatively compared across multiple tumor regions, matched nontumor lung and blood in non-small cell lung cancer. At surgery, both alpha and beta chains were TCR-sequenced in roughly 200 tumor regions, about 64 matched nontumor lung samples and around 50 PBMC samples. In the raw uncorrected reads, each unique combination of TCR and UMI appeared more than ten times on average. What the authors observed across the whole study: Confirming at a functional level the hypothesis that regional TCRs recognize regional mutations was considered to require additional single-cell paired TCR alpha and beta sequencing. Ubiquitous expanded tumor TCRs were found in blood more often at tumor resection than at routine follow-up.

Receptor libraries were prepared by 5' RACE. TCRdb records NextSeq 500 as the sequencer. To allow correction of PCR and sequencing errors, the TCR library protocol tagged every TCR cDNA molecule with a unique molecular identifier. The study's processing was this. TCR identification, UMI-based error correction and CDR3 extraction were all carried out with Decombinator tools. Expanded TCRs were defined as those above a frequency of 2 per 1,000, corresponding to the top 1% of the tumor frequency distribution. Renyi diversity was computed with the R vegan package after each repertoire had been subsampled 100 times to 5,000 TCRs. CDR3 similarity networks were built from amino acid triplet string-kernel similarity, connecting CDR3s with pairwise similarity above 0.82. The raw public reads went through TCRdb reprocessing: fastp at Q25, MiXCR clone calling, in-frame beta chains kept. A single entry per CDR3 protein holds the most common genes and DNA from its merged rows. The V and J calls and clone size come from TCRdb's table, not from the authors' own analysis. This sample has about 17,000 distinct CDR3 sequences in its table, and about 21% of those were observed once. Of the sample, 15% to 20% falls within the top ten clones.

Reading the label with the study, this specimen's time point is: sample taken at primary tumor resection. TCR sequencing used whole RNA extracted from tumor and nontumor lung tissue, or from cryopreserved PBMC samples, without cell sorting. Donors were over 60 patients with early-stage, untreated non-small cell lung cancer from the lung TRACERx cohort. Only patients for whom sufficient RNA was available from at least two tumor regions were selected for TCR sequencing. In the germline V gene, CDR1 corresponds to SNHLY and CDR2 to FYNNEI. The CDR3 covers 16 residues, taking in both the cysteine and the phenylalanine. The retained sequence is limited to the CDR3, 48 bases, with the frame set at the first base. Ends trimmed: V by 8 bases, J by 6 bases; bases unmatched to a gene: 14.

The sequence links TRBV2 to TRBJ2-1, and TRBD2 matches 9 of the central bases. The material was PBMCs, obtained at surgery. The source of this sequence is a female donor with early-stage non-small cell lung cancer. The sequenced DNA is TGTGCCAGCTCGCGTTGGGGCGGGAGGGTTGGCAATGAGCAGTTCTTC. Protein translation: CASSRWGGRVGNEQFF.